This T cell receptor (beta chain) derives from a study of blood T cell repertoires in COVID-19. The V and J ends lost 4 bases and 5 bases respectively, with 18 bases between them. Germline V gene data show CDR1 as MNHEY and CDR2 as SMNVEV (reference sequence). CDR3 length equals 15 residues. Profiled with immunoSEQ multiplex PCR; TCRdb holds only in-frame clones, not every one. The table has roughly 15,000 clones, 75% to 90% seen once. The chain employs TRBV27 and TRBJ2-7, with D possibly TRBD1 on 6 matching bases. The sequenced sample was peripheral blood. The sequence was collected from a human donor in a cohort sampled during active COVID-19. The CDR3 reads CASSSRNRVGNEQYF. CDR3 nucleotides: TGTGCCAGCAGTTCTCGGAACAGGGTCGGAAACGAGCAGTACTTC.